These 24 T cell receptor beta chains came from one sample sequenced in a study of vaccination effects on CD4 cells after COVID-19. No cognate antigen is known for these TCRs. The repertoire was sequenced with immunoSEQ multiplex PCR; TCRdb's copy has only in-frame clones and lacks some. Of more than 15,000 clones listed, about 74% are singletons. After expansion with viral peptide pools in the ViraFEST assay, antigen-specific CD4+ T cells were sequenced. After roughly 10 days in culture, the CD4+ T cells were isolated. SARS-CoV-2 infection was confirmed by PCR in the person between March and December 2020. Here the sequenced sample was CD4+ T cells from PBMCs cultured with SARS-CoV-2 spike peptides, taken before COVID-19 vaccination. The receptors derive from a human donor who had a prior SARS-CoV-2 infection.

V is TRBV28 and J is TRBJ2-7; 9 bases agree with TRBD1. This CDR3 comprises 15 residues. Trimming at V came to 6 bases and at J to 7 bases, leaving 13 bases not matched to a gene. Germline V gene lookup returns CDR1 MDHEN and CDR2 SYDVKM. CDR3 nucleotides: TGTGCCAGCAGCCCTCCCGGGACAGGGCGATATGAGCAGTACTTC. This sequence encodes CASSPPGTGRYEQYF.

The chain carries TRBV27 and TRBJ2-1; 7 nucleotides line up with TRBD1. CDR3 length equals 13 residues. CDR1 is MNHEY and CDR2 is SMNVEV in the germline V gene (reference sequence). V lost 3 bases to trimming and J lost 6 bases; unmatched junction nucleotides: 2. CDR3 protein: CASSFPGGNEQFF. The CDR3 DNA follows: TGTGCCAGCAGTTTCCCAGGGGGCAATGAGCAGTTCTTC.

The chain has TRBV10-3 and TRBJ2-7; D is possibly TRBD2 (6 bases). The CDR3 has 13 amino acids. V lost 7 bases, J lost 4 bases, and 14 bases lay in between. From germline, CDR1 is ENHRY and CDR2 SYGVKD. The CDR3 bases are TGTGCCATCACGGATAGGGACTCGTACGAGCAGTACTTC. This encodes CAITDRDSYEQYF.

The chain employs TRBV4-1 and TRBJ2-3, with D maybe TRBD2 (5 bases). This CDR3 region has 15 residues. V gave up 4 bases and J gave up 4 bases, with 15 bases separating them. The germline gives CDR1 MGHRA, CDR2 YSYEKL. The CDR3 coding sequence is TGCGCCAGCAGCCCCCTTGCCGGGGTACCAGATACGCAGTATTTT. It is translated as CASSPLAGVPDTQYF.

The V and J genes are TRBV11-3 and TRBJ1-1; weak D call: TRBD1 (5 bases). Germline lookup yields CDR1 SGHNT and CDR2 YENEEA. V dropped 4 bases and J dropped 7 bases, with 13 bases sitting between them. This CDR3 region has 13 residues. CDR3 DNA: TGTGCCAGCAGCTACGGGACTTGGGATGAAGCTTTCTTT. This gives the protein CASSYGTWDEAFF.

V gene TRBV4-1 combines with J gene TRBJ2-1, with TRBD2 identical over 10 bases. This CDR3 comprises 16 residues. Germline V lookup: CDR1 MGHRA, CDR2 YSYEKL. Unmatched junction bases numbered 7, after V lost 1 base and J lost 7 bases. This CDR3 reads CASSQVLAGRGNEQFF. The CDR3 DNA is TGCGCCAGCAGCCAAGTACTAGCGGGGCGAGGGAATGAGCAGTTCTTC.

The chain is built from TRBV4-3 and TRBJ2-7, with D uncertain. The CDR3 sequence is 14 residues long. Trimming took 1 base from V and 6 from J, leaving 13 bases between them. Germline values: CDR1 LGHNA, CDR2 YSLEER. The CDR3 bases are TGCGCCAGCAGCCAAGCAGGTAACTCCCGCGAGCAGTACTTC. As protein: CASSQAGNSREQYF.

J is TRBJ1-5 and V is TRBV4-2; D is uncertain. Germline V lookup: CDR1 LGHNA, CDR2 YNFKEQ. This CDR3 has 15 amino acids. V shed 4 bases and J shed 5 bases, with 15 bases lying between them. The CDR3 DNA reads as TGTGCCAGCAGCCCCGGGCAGGCCGACTATCAGCCCCAGCATTTT. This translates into CASSPGQADYQPQHF.

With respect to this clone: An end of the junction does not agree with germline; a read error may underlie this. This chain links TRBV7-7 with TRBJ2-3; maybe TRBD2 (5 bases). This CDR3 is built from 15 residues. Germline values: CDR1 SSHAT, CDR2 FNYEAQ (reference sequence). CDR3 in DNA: TGTGCTAGCAGCTTCGGGAATAGCGTCACAGATACGCAGTATTTT. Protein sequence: CASSFGNSVTDTQYF. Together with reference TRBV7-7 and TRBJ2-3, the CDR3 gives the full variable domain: GAGVSQSPRYKVTKRGQDVTLRCDPISSHATLYWYQQALGQGPEFLTYFNYEAQPDKSGLPSDRFSAERPEGSISTLTIQRTEQRDSAMYRCASSFGNSVTDTQYFGPGTRLTVL.

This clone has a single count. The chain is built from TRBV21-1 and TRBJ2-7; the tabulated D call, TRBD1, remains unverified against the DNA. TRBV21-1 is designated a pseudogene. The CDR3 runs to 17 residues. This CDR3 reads CASSKLASGTVPYEQYF. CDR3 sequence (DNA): TGTGCCAGCAGCAAGTTGGCCTCCGGGACAGTCCCCTACGAGCAGTACTTC.

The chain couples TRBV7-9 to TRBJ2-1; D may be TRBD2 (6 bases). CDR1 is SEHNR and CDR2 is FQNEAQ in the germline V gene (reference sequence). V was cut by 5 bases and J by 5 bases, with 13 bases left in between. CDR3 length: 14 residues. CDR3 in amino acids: CASSGSREDNEQFF. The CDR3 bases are TGTGCCAGCAGCGGGAGTAGGGAGGACAATGAGCAGTTCTTC.

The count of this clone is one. This CDR3 is CAISKTGKDTEAFF. Here the CDR3 DNA reads TGTGCCATCAGTAAGACAGGAAAGGACACTGAAGCTTTCTTT. The chain combines TRBV10-3 with TRBJ1-1, with D perhaps matching TRBD1 (6 bases). V was pared by 5 bases and J by 3 bases, with 13 bases between. Germline CDR1 and CDR2: ENHRY and SYGVKD. The CDR3 has 14 amino acids.

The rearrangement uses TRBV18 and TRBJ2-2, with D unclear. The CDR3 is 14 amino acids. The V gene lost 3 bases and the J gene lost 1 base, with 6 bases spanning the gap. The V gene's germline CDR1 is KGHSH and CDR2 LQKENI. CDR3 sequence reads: CASSPVGNTGELFF. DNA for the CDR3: TGTGCCAGCTCACCGGTCGGGAACACCGGGGAGCTGTTTTTT. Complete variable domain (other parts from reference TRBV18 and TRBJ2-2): NAGVMQNPRHLVRRRGQEARLRCSPMKGHSHVYWYRQLPEEGLKFMVYLQKENIIDESGMPKERFSAEFPKEGPSILRIQQVVRGDSAAYFCASSPVGNTGELFFGEGSRLTVL.

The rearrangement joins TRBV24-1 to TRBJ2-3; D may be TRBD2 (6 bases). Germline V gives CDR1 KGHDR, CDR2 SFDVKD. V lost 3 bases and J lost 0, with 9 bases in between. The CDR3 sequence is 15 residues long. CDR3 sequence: CATSDPGGSTDTQYF. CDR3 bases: TGTGCCACCAGTGATCCCGGGGGTAGCACAGATACGCAGTATTTT.

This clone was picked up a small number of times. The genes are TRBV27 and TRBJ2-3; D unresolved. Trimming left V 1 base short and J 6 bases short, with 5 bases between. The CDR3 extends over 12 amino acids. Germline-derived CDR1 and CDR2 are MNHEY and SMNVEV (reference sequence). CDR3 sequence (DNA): TGTGCCAGCAGTTTATGGGGTGATACGCAGTATTTT. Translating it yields CASSLWGDTQYF.

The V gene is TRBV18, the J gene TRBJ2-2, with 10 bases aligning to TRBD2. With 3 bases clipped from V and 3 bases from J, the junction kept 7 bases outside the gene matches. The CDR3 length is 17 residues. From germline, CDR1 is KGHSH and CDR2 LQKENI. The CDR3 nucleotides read TGTGCCAGCTCACCCTTCCTAGCGGGGGCGGACACCGGGGAGCTGTTTTTT. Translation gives CASSPFLAGADTGELFF.

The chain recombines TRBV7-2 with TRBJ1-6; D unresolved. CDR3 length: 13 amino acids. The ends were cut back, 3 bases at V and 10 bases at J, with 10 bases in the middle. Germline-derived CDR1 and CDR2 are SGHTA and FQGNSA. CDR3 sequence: CASSLTLDSPLHF. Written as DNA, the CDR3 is TGTGCCAGCAGCTTGACACTAGACTCACCCCTCCACTTT. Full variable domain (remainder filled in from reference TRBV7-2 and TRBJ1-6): GAGVSQSPSNKVTEKGKDVELRCDPISGHTALYWYRQSLGQGLEFLIYFQGNSAPDKSGLPSDRFSAERTGGSVSTLTIQRTQQEDSAVYLCASSLTLDSPLHFGNGTRLTVT.

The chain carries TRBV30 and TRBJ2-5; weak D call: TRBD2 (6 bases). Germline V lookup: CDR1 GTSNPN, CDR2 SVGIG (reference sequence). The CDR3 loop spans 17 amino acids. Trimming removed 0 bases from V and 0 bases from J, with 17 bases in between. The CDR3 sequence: CAWSVRERTMYQETQYF. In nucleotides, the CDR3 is TGTGCCTGGAGTGTACGGGAGCGGACCATGTACCAAGAGACCCAGTACTTC.

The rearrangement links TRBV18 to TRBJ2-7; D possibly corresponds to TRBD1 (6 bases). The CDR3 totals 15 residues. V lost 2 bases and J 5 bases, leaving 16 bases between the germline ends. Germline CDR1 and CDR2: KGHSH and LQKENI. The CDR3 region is CASSPLVRGSHEQYF. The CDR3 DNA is TGTGCCAGCTCACCATTAGTTAGGGGGAGCCACGAGCAGTACTTC.

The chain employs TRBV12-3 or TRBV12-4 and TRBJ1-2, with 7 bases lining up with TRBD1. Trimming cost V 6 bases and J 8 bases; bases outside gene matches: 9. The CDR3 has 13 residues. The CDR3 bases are TGTGCCAGCAGCCGGGACAGAATGGGGGGCTACACCTTC. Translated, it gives CASSRDRMGGYTF.

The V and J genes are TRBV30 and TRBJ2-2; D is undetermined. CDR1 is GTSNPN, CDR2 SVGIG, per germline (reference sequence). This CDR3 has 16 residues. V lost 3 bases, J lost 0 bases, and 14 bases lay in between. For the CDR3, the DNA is TGTGCCTGGAGAGGTACGATTAACGCGAACACCGGGGAGCTGTTTTTT. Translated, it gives CAWRGTINANTGELFF.

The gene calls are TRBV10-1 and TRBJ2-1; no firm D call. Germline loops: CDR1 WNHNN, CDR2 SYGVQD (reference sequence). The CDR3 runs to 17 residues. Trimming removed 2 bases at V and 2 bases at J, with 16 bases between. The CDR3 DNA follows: TGCGCCAGCAGTGAGGGTCTTGACACAACTGCCTACAATGAGCAGTTCTTC. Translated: CASSEGLDTTAYNEQFF.

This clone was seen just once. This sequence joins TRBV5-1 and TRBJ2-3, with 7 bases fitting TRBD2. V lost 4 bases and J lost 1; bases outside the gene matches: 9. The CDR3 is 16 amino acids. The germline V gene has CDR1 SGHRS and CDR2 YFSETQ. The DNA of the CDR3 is TGCGCCAGCAGCCTCCGTCTAGCGGCCCGCACAGATACGCAGTATTTT. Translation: CASSLRLAARTDTQYF. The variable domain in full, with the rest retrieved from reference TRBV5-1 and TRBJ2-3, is KAGVTQTPRYLIKTRGQQVTLSCSPISGHRSVSWYQQTPGQGLQFLFEYFSETQRNKGNFPGRFSGRQFSNSRSEMNVSTLELGDSALYLCASSLRLAARTDTQYFGPGTRLTVL.

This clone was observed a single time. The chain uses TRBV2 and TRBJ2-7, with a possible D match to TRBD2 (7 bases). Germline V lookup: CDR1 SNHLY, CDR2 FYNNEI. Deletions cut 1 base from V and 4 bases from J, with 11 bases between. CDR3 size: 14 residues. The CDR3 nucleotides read TGTGCCAGCAGTGAAGGGCGGGGGCGGTACGAGCAGTACTTC. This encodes CASSEGRGRYEQYF.